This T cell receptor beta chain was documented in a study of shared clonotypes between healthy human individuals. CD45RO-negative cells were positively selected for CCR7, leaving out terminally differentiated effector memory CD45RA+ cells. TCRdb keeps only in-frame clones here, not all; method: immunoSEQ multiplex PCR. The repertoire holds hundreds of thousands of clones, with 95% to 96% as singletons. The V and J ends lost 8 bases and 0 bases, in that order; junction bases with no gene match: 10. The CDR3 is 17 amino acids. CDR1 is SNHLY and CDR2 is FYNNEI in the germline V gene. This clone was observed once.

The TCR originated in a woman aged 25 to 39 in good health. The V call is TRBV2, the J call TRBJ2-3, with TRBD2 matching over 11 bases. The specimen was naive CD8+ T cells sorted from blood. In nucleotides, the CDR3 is TGTGCCAGCGTTAGCGGGAGGGCCATTCTAAGCACAGATACGCAGTATTTT. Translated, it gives CASVSGRAILSTDTQYF. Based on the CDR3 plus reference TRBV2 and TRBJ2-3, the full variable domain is EPEVTQTPSHQVTQMGQEVILRCVPISNHLYFYWYRQILGQKVEFLVSFYNNEISEKSEIFDDQFSVERPDGSNFTLKIRSTKLEDSAMYFCASVSGRAILSTDTQYFGPGTRLTVL.